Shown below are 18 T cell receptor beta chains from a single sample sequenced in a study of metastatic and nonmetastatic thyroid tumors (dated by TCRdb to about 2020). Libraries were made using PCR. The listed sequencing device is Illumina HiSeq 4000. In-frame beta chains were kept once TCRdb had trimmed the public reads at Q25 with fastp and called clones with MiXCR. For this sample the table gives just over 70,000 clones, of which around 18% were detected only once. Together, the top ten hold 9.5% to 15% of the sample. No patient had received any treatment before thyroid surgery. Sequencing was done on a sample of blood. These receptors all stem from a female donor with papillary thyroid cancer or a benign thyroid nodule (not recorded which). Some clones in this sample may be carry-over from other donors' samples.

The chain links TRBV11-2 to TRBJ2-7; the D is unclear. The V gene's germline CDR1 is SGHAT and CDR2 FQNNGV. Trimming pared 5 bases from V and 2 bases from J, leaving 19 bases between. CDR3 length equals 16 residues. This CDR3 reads CASSIPPWPIPYEQYF. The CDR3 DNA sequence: TGTGCCAGCAGCATCCCGCCTTGGCCTATACCCTACGAGCAGTACTTC.

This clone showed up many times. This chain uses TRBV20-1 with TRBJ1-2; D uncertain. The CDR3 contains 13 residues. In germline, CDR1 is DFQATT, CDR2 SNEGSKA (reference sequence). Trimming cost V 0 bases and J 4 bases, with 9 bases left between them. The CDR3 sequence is CSARDPQTYGYTF. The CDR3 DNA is TGCAGTGCTAGAGATCCGCAGACCTATGGCTACACCTTC.

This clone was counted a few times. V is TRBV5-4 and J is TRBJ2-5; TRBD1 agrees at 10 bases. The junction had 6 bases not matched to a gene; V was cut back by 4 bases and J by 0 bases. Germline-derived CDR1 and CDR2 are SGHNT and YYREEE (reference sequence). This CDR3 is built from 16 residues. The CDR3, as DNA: TGTGCCAGCAGCACCGGGGGACAGGGGAACCAAGAGACCCAGTACTTC. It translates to CASSTGGQGNQETQYF.

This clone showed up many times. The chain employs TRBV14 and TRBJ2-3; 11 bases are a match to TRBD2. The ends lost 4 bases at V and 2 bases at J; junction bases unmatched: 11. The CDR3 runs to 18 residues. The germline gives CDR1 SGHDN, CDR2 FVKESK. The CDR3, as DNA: TGTGCCAGCAGCCCTCATTACTCTAGCGGGAGGCTCACAGATACGCAGTATTTT. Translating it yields CASSPHYSSGRLTDTQYF. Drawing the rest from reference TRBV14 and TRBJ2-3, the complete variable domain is EAGVTQFPSHSVIEKGQTVTLRCDPISGHDNLYWYRRVMGKEIKFLLHFVKESKQDESGMPNNRFLAERTGGTYSTLKVQPAELEDSGVYFCASSPHYSSGRLTDTQYFGPGTRLTVL.

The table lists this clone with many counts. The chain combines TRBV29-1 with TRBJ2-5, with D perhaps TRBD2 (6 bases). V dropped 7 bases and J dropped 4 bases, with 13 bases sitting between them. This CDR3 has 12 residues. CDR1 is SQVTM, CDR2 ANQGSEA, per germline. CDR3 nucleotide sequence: TGCAGCGGCAACCGGGAGCTAGAGACCCAGTACTTC. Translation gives CSGNRELETQYF.

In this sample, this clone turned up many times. CDR3 in amino acids: CASSLFRVKAGPGANVLTF. DNA for the CDR3: TGTGCCAGCAGTTTATTTCGCGTTAAGGCAGGACCCGGGGCCAACGTCCTGACTTTC. V and J are TRBV27 and TRBJ2-6; no reliable D call. This CDR3 spans 19 amino acids. The V end lost 1 base, the J end lost 4 bases, and 20 bases lay between the germline ends. In germline, CDR1 is MNHEY, CDR2 SMNVEV (reference sequence).

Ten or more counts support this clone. CDR3: CASSHGTAYEQYF. Here the CDR3 DNA reads TGTGCCAGCAGCCATGGGACAGCCTACGAGCAGTACTTC. The chain joins TRBV4-2 to TRBJ2-7; 7 bases are a match to TRBD1. CDR1 and CDR2 (germline): LGHNA, YNFKEQ. V lost 3 bases, J lost 2 bases, and 1 base stayed unmatched. CDR3 length: 13 amino acids.

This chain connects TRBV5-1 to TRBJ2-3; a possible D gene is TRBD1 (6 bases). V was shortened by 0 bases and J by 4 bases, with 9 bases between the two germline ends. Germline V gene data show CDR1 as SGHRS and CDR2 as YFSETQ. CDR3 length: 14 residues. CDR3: CASSLVGGSDTQYF. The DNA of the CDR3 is TGCGCCAGCAGCTTGGTAGGGGGTTCAGATACGCAGTATTTT.

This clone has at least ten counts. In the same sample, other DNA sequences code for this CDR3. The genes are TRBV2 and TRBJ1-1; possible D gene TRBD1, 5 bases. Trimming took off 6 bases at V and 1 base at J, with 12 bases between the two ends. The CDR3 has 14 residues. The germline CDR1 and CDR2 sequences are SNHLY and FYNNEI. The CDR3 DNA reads TGTGCCAGCAGGGATCCGGGGGGGAACACTGAAGCTTTCTTT. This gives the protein CASRDPGGNTEAFF.

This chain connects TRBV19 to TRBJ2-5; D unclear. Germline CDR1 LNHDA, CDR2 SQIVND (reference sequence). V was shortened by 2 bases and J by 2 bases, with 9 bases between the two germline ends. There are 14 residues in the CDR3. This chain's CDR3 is CASSISRPQETQYF. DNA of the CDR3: TGTGCCAGTAGTATATCCAGGCCGCAAGAGACCCAGTACTTC.

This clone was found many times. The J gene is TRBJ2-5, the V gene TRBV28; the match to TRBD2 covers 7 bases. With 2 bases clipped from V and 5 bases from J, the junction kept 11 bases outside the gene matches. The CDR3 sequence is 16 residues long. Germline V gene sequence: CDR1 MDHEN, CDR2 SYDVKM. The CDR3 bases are TGTGCCAGCAGTTTACATGGCGGGAGATGGGGTGAGACCCAGTACTTC. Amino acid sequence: CASSLHGGRWGETQYF. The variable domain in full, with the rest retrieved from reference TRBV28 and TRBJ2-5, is DVKVTQSSRYLVKRTGEKVFLECVQDMDHENMFWYRQDPGLGLRLIYFSYDVKMKEKGDIPEGYSVSREKKERFSLILESASTNQTSMYLCASSLHGGRWGETQYFGPGTRLLVL.

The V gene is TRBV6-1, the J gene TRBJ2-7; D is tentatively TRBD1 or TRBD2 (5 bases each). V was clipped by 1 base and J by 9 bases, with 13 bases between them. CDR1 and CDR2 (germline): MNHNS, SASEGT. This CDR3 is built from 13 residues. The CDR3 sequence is CASSEGGQGWQYF. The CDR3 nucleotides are TGTGCCAGCAGTGAAGGAGGGCAGGGATGGCAGTACTTC.

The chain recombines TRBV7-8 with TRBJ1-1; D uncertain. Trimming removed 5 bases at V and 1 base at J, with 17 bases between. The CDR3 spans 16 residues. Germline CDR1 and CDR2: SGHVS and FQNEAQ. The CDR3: CASSPFVGGTNTEAFF. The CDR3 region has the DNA TGTGCCAGCAGCCCCTTCGTAGGAGGAACGAACACTGAAGCTTTCTTT.

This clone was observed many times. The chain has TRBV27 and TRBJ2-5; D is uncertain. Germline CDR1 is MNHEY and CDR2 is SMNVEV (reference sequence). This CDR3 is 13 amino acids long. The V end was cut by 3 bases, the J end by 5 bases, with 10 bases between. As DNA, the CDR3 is TGTGCCAGCAGTTTCGGTCCCCTGGAGACCCAGTACTTC. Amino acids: CASSFGPLETQYF.

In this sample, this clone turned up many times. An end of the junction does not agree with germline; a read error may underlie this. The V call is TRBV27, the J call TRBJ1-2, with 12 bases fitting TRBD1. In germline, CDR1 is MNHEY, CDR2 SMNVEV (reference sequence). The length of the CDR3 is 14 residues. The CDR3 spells CTSSSGQGAYGYTF. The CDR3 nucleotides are TGTACCAGCAGTTCGGGACAGGGGGCTTATGGCTACACCTTC.

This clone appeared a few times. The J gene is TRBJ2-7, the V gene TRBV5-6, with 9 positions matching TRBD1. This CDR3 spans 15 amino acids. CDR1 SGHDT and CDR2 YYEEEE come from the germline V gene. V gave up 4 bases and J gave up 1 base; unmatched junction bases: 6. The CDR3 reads CASSPEGQGSYEQYF. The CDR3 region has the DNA TGTGCCAGCAGCCCTGAAGGACAGGGGTCCTACGAGCAGTACTTC. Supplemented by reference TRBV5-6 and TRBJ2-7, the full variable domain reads DAGVTQSPTHLIKTRGQQVTLRCSPKSGHDTVSWYQQALGQGPQFIFQYYEEEERQRGNFPDRFSGHQFPNYSSELNVNALLLGDSALYLCASSPEGQGSYEQYFGPGTRLTVT.

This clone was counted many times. CDR3: CASSPTPRQVHTEAFF. The CDR3 DNA reads TGTGCCAGCAGTCCCACCCCGAGACAGGTACACACTGAAGCTTTCTTT. The rearrangement links TRBV27 to TRBJ1-1, with TRBD1 as a possible D gene (6 bases). Trimming cost V 5 bases and J 3 bases, with 19 bases left between them. This CDR3 is built from 16 residues. From germline, CDR1 is MNHEY and CDR2 SMNVEV (reference sequence).

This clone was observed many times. Written as DNA, the CDR3 is TGTGCCAGCAGCCCAAACCCCGGGGGCGGAAGGACTGAAGCTTTCTTT. Translation: CASSPNPGGGRTEAFF. The chain has TRBV11-1 and TRBJ1-1, with D possibly matching TRBD1 (6 bases). Per the germline V gene, CDR1 is SGHAT and CDR2 is FQDESV (reference sequence). V lost 5 bases, J lost 5 bases, and 21 bases lay in between. The CDR3 is 16 amino acids.